This T cell receptor beta chain was retrieved from a study of blood T cell repertoires in COVID-19. Study-level information: Sources were T cells, B-cell-depleted T cells, or PBMCs; the material itself was cDNA or gDNA.

V lost 3 bases, J lost 4 bases, and 14 bases lay in between. This CDR3 contains 15 residues. Germline lookup yields CDR1 SGDLS and CDR2 YYNGEE. Clones were read by immunoSEQ multiplex PCR, and TCRdb kept only the in-frame ones, dropping some. Among 80,000 to 100,000 clones listed, about 90% were seen once. The source material was peripheral blood. The sequence derives from a man between 65 and 80 years old with acute or convalescent COVID-19. This chain uses TRBV9 with TRBJ1-3; D remains ambiguous. The CDR3 region is CASSADSGSGNTIYF. DNA for the CDR3: TGTGCCAGCAGCGCAGACTCCGGGTCCGGAAACACCATATATTTT.